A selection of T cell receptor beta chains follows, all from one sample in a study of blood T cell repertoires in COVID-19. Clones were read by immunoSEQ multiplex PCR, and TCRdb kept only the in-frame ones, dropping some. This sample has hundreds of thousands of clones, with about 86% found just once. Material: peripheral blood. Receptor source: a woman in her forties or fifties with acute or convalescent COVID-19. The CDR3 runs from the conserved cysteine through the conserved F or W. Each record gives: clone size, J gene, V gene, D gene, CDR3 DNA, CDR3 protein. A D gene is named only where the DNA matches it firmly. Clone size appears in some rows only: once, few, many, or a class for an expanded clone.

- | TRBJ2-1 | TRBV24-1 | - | TGTGCCACCAGTGACCGACTCCGCCGGGGGGAGCAGTTCTTC | CATSDRLRRGEQFF
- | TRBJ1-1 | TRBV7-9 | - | TGTGCCAGCAGCCTAACCGGGGACACTGAAGCTTTCTTT | CASSLTGDTEAFF
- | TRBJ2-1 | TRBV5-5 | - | TGTGCCAGCAGCTTGCAGGGTTACAATGAGCAGTTCTTC | CASSLQGYNEQFF
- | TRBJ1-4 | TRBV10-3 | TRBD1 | TGTGCCATCAGTGATAAGTCCAGGGGGCAAGATAATGAAAAACTGTTTTTT | CAISDKSRGQDNEKLFF
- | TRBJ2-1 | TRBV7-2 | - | TGTGCCAGCAGCTTAGCGCGGACAGCGATAACTCACTCCTACAATGAGCAGTTCTTC | CASSLARTAITHSYNEQFF
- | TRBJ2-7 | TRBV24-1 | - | TGTGCCACCAGTGATGTCGGGTTCGACGAGCAGTACTTC | CATSDVGFDEQYF
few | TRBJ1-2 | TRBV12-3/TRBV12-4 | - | TGTGCCAGCAGTTCCTGGGAGCGCGGCTACACCTTC | CASSSWERGYTF
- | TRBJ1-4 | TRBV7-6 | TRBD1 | TGTGCCAGCAGCTTAGCGATGAAAGGACAGGGGGCGAGAACTAATGAAAAACTGTTTTTT | CASSLAMKGQGARTNEKLFF
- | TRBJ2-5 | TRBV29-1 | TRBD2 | TGCAGCGTTGAAGGCGGACTAGCCGAAGAGACCCAGTACTTC | CSVEGGLAEETQYF
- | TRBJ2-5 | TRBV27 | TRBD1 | TGTGCCACTGGGCCGGGACAGGGGCGACAAGAGACCCAGTACTTC | CATGPGQGRQETQYF
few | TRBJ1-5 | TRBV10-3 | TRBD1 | TGTGCCATCAGTAGGGGACAGGGGCCTAATCAGCCCCAGCATTTT | CAISRGQGPNQPQHF
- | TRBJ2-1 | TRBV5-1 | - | TGCGCCAGCAGCACCCCGGCAGGTACGATGGATGAGCAGTTCTTC | CASSTPAGTMDEQFF
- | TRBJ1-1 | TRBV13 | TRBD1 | TGTGCCAGCAGCTCGTACGGAACACAGGGGGCGAGCACTGAAGCTTTCTTT | CASSSYGTQGASTEAFF
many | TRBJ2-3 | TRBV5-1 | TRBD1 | TGCGCCAGCAGCTTGGGACAGGGACGAAGAATTTATACGCAGTATTTT | CASSLGQGRRIYTQYF
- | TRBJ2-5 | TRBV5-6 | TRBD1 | TGTGCCAGCAGCTTGGGGGACAGTGGAAAAGAGACCCAGTACTTC | CASSLGDSGKETQYF
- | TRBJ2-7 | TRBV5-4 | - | TGTGCCAGCAGCTTTTCCAAAGGGGTCTACGAGCAGTACTTC | CASSFSKGVYEQYF
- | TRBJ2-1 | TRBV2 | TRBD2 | TGTGCCAGCAGAGCTACTAGCGGGAGTTACAATGAGCAGTTCTTC | CASRATSGSYNEQFF
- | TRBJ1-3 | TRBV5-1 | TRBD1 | TGCGCCAGCTTCCCCCGCGGGACAGGCTCTGGAAACACCATATATTTT | CASFPRGTGSGNTIYF
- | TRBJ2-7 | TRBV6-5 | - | TGTGCCAGCAGTACCGTTAGGGGCTACGAGCAGTACTTC | CASSTVRGYEQYF
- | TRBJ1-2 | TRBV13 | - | TGTGCCAGCAGCTCTGCTATGGGGCCGATAGACTATGGCTACACCTTC | CASSSAMGPIDYGYTF
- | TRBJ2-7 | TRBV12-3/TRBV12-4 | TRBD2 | TGTGCCAGCAGTCCCGGGGGGTACGAGCAGTACTTC | CASSPGGYEQYF
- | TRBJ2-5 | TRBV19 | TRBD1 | TGTGCCAGTAGCCGACAGGGAAAGGGAGAGACCCAGTACTTC | CASSRQGKGETQYF
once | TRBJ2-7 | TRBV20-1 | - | TGCAGTATCAGGGGCTACGAGCAGTACTTC | CSIRGYEQYF
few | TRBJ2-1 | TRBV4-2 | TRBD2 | TGTGCCAGCAGCCAAGATCACGAGACTAGCGGGAGGACCGGTTTCAATGAGCAGTTCTTC | CASSQDHETSGRTGFNEQFF
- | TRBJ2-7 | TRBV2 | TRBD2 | TGTGCCAGCAGTGAAGAACCGGGACTAGCCTTTGAAGCCTACGAGCAGTACTTC | CASSEEPGLAFEAYEQYF
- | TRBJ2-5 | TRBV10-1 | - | TGCGCCAGCAGCCGGGTCCCCAAAGAGACCCAGTACTTC | CASSRVPKETQYF
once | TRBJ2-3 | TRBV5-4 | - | TGTGCCAGCAGGGTGGGGGGAACAGATACGCAGTATTTT | CASRVGGTDTQYF
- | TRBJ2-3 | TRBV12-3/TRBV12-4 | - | TGTGCCACCCAAGCGCCCCAGGATACGCAGTATTTT | CATQAPQDTQYF
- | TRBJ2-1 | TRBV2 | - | TGTGCCAGCAGGGAAGACACGGTAGGGGACAATGAGCAGTTCTTC | CASREDTVGDNEQFF
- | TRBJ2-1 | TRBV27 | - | TGTGCCAGCAGTTTAATTTCAGGGATGTACGAGCAGTTCTTC | CASSLISGMYEQFF
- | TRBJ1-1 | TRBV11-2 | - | TGTGCCAGCAGCTTAGATATGAGGAACACTGAAGCTTTCTTT | CASSLDMRNTEAFF